What follows are 10 T cell receptor beta chains derived from one specimen sequenced in a study of somatic mutations in cytotoxic T cells in rheumatoid arthritis. TCRdb's table, derived via immunoSEQ multiplex PCR, lists solely in-frame clones and lacks some. The data hold some 14,000 clones, with 78% observed a single time. Sequences were obtained from CD8+ T cells sorted from blood. Every receptor here comes from an adult with rheumatoid arthritis.

The chain joins TRBV6-4 to TRBJ2-3, with D tentatively TRBD1 (7 bases). Germline V gene sequence: CDR1 MRHNA, CDR2 SNTAGT. The CDR3 contains 15 residues. The ends were cut back, 4 bases at V and 4 bases at J, with 15 bases in the middle. For the CDR3, the DNA is TGTGCCAGCAGTGCCTCAGGGGGGAGCGCAGATACGCAGTATTTT. Amino acids: CASSASGGSADTQYF.

This chain joins TRBV13 and TRBJ2-5; D not certain. Germline V gene lookup returns CDR1 PRHDT and CDR2 FYEKMQ (reference sequence). Trimming pared 7 bases from V and 2 bases from J, leaving 17 bases between. CDR3 size: 15 residues. This chain's CDR3 is CASTRKGYLQETQYF. CDR3 nucleotide sequence: TGTGCCAGCACCCGAAAAGGGTATCTTCAAGAGACCCAGTACTTC.

The rearrangement joins TRBV7-9 to TRBJ2-2, with D possibly being TRBD2 (5 bases). Germline V gene sequence: CDR1 SEHNR, CDR2 FQNEAQ (reference sequence). This CDR3 is 14 amino acids long. V was pared by 5 bases and J by 4 bases, with 11 bases between. Here the CDR3 DNA reads TGTGCCAGCAGCCCCCCGACTACCACCGGGGAGCTGTTTTTT. Translation: CASSPPTTTGELFF.

This clone rates as medium-sized. V and J are TRBV7-8 and TRBJ2-1, with unresolved D. The CDR3 runs to 14 residues. Germline CDR1 and CDR2: SGHVS and FQNEAQ. Trimming pared 8 bases from V and 4 bases from J, leaving 15 bases between. CDR3 DNA sequence: TGTGCCAGCCGTCAGTACCCTACTTACAATGAGCAGTTCTTC. It translates to CASRQYPTYNEQFF. Looking up the rest from reference TRBV7-8 and TRBJ2-1 gives the full variable domain: GAGVSQSPRYKVAKRGQDVALRCDPISGHVSLFWYQQALGQGPEFLTYFQNEAQLDKSGLPSDRFFAERPEGSVSTLKIQRTQQEDSAVYLCASRQYPTYNEQFFGPGTRLTVL.

The chain is built from TRBV30 and TRBJ2-5; D possibly uses TRBD1 or TRBD2 (6 bases each). The CDR3 loop spans 17 amino acids. Germline V gives CDR1 GTSNPN, CDR2 SVGIG (reference sequence). V gave up 3 bases and J gave up 5 bases, with 25 bases separating them. The DNA of the CDR3 is TGTGCCTGGAGAAAGAGGCTAGCGTGGGGGGCGCGGGAGACCCAGTACTTC. Protein product: CAWRKRLAWGARETQYF.

The rearrangement joins TRBV29-1 to TRBJ2-7, with D perhaps matching TRBD1 or TRBD2 (6 bases each). The CDR3 consists of 13 residues. Germline V gene sequence: CDR1 SQVTM, CDR2 ANQGSEA. V was clipped by 2 bases and J by 5 bases, with 13 bases between them. CDR3 DNA sequence: TGCAGCGTTGAAATCCGGGGGCTGGACGAGCAGTACTTC. This codes for CSVEIRGLDEQYF.

A few counts support this clone. The chain joins TRBV2 to TRBJ1-1; D remains unclear. The V and J ends lost 3 bases and 5 bases respectively, with 10 bases between them. CDR1 SNHLY and CDR2 FYNNEI come from the germline V gene. The length of the CDR3 is 13 residues. This CDR3 is CASSDTAGTEAFF. CDR3 DNA sequence: TGTGCCAGCAGTGATACAGCAGGAACTGAAGCTTTCTTT.

This clone has more than one count but fewer than ten. The chain is built from TRBV7-9 and TRBJ2-3; no reliable D call. The CDR3 covers 15 residues. Germline V gene lookup returns CDR1 SEHNR and CDR2 FQNEAQ (reference sequence). The V end was cut by 5 bases, the J end by 0 bases, with 12 bases between. DNA of the CDR3: TGTGCCAGCAGCGCCGGAGCGCGTAGCACAGATACGCAGTATTTT. Encoded protein: CASSAGARSTDTQYF. Using reference TRBV7-9 and TRBJ2-3 for the parts outside the CDR3, the full variable domain is DTGVSQNPRHKITKRGQNVTFRCDPISEHNRLYWYRQTLGQGPEFLTYFQNEAQLEKSRLLSDRFSAERPKGSFSTLEIQRTEQGDSAMYLCASSAGARSTDTQYFGPGTRLTVL.

CDR3 protein: CASRDRGYTGELFF. In DNA, the CDR3 is TGTGCCAGCAGGGACAGGGGTTACACCGGGGAGCTGTTTTTT. This chain uses TRBV2 with TRBJ2-2, with TRBD1 identical over 9 bases. The trim removed 6 bases at V and 3 bases at J, leaving 2 bases unmatched. The V gene's germline CDR1 is SNHLY and CDR2 FYNNEI. The CDR3 has 14 residues.

V usage is TRBV5-1 and J usage is TRBJ2-7; D possibly corresponds to TRBD2 (7 bases). The CDR3 consists of 13 residues. V was shortened by 0 bases and J by 7 bases, with 11 bases between the two germline ends. Germline-derived CDR1 and CDR2 are SGHRS and YFSETQ. The CDR3: CASSLGGGWEQYF. The CDR3 DNA is TGCGCCAGCAGCTTGGGGGGGGGCTGGGAGCAGTACTTC.